One sample yielded the 15 T cell receptor beta chains listed below, sequenced in a study of beta chain features in type 1 diabetes. Study-wide results and limits: Type 1 diabetes patients had moderately but significantly shorter TCRB CDR3s in all four CD4+ subsets.

What these receptors recognize is not known. TCRB transcripts that were expressed got sequenced, as all of the isolated RNA had been reverse transcribed. TCRdb's copy holds only in-frame clones and misses some; the assay was immunoSEQ multiplex PCR. The table lists about 26,000 clones, 49% of them singletons. The specimen was stem cell memory CD4+ T cells from blood. These receptors were collected from a man in his thirties or forties with type 1 diabetes.

This clone was recorded a few times. The chain uses TRBV21-1 and TRBJ1-1. TRBV21-1 is a pseudogene. The CDR3 totals 13 residues. In nucleotides, the CDR3 is TGTGCCAGCAGCAAAGTGATTCCTTCCCGGGCTTTCTTT. The encoded protein is CASSKVIPSRAFF.

The chain carries TRBV5-1 and TRBJ1-5; D is unclear. The CDR3 runs to 14 residues. Trimming removed 0 bases from V and 2 bases from J, with 6 bases in between. Germline V gene lookup returns CDR1 SGHRS and CDR2 YFSETQ. The CDR3 spells CASSLGAGNQPQHF. The CDR3 DNA follows: TGCGCCAGCAGCTTGGGTGCAGGCAATCAGCCCCAGCATTTT.

This clone was seen a handful of times. This chain links TRBV18 with TRBJ2-3, with TRBD2 matching 15 bases. CDR1 is KGHSH and CDR2 is LQKENI in the germline V gene. The CDR3 has 17 residues. V lost 4 bases to trimming and J lost 3 bases; unmatched junction nucleotides: 5. The DNA of the CDR3 is TGTGCCAGCTCACTCGGGACTAGCGGGAGGAGGACAGATACGCAGTATTTT. Translating gives CASSLGTSGRRTDTQYF.

The rearrangement joins TRBV18 to TRBJ1-1, with D perhaps TRBD1 (5 bases). V was pared by 2 bases and J by 1 base, with 11 bases between. The CDR3 length is 15 residues. Germline CDR1 is KGHSH and CDR2 is LQKENI. This CDR3 is CASSPGRVRNTEAFF. CDR3 nucleotide sequence: TGTGCCAGCTCACCAGGCAGGGTGAGGAACACTGAAGCTTTCTTT. The full variable domain, its missing parts supplied by reference TRBV18 and TRBJ1-1, is NAGVMQNPRHLVRRRGQEARLRCSPMKGHSHVYWYRQLPEEGLKFMVYLQKENIIDESGMPKERFSAEFPKEGPSILRIQQVVRGDSAAYFCASSPGRVRNTEAFFGQGTRLTVV.

The DNA for the CDR3 is TGTGCCAGCAGCCTATCTACAGGGAGCGGCAATCAGCCCCAGCATTTT. This translates into CASSLSTGSGNQPQHF. The chain employs TRBV5-6 and TRBJ1-5; D may be TRBD1 (6 bases). V was cut by 4 bases and J by 2 bases, with 16 bases left in between. CDR3 length: 16 amino acids. From germline, CDR1 is SGHDT and CDR2 YYEEEE.

This chain links TRBV5-1 with TRBJ2-6; perhaps TRBD2 as D (5 bases). V was pared by 7 bases and J by 2 bases, with 10 bases between. The CDR3 totals 14 residues. CDR1 and CDR2 from the germline V gene are SGHRS and YFSETQ. The DNA for the CDR3 is TGCGCCAGCCGCGAGGGAACTGGGGCCAACGTCCTGACTTTC. Its translation is CASREGTGANVLTF.

CDR3 nucleotide sequence: TGTGCCAGCAGTCCTGGACAGGGAAGTTACAATGAGCAGTTCTTC. Translation gives CASSPGQGSYNEQFF. This chain links TRBV7-2 with TRBJ2-1, with 8 bases fitting TRBD1. CDR1 SGHTA and CDR2 FQGNSA come from the germline V gene. The CDR3 consists of 15 residues. Trimming removed 6 bases from V and 4 bases from J; junction bases left unmatched: 8.

The rearrangement joins TRBV5-1 to TRBJ2-2, with TRBD2 matching 9 bases. Trimming cost V 2 bases and J 3 bases; bases outside gene matches: 2. The CDR3 spans 15 residues. CDR1 and CDR2 from the germline V gene are SGHRS and YFSETQ. CDR3 coding DNA: TGCGCCAGCAGCTTCCTAGCGGGGTACACCGGGGAGCTGTTTTTT. It encodes CASSFLAGYTGELFF.

J is TRBJ1-1 and V is TRBV19, with D perhaps TRBD1 (6 bases). The germline V and J ends were trimmed by 6 bases and 3 bases, with 14 bases remaining between them. In germline, CDR1 is LNHDA, CDR2 SQIVND (reference sequence). The CDR3 contains 14 residues. In DNA form, the CDR3 reads TGTGCCAGTAGAACACAGGGAAGGGACACTGAAGCTTTCTTT. Residues: CASRTQGRDTEAFF.

The chain recombines TRBV5-8 with TRBJ2-3; 10 bases match TRBD1. V gave up 0 bases and J gave up 4 bases; unmatched junction bases: 2. Germline CDR1 and CDR2: SGHTS and YDEGEE. The CDR3 runs to 15 residues. DNA for the CDR3: TGTGCCAGCAGCTTGGACGGGACAGGGGCAGATACGCAGTATTTT. Amino acid sequence: CASSLDGTGADTQYF.

This rearrangement joins TRBV5-1 to TRBJ2-4; D unclear. The V end was cut by 4 bases, the J end by 0 bases, with 11 bases between. The germline V gene encodes CDR1 SGHRS and CDR2 YFSETQ. The CDR3 is 15 amino acids. The CDR3 reads CASSPTPAAKNIQYF. The CDR3 DNA reads as TGCGCCAGCAGCCCGACACCGGCAGCCAAAAACATTCAGTACTTC.

There are a few counts of this clone. V and J are TRBV6-1 and TRBJ2-1; TRBD2 matches 13 bases. Germline V lookup: CDR1 MNHNS, CDR2 SASEGT. The ends lost 4 bases at V and 2 bases at J; junction bases unmatched: 8. CDR3 size: 18 residues. The CDR3 reads CASSGGLAGAPPYNEQFF. Here the CDR3 DNA reads TGTGCCAGCAGTGGAGGACTAGCGGGAGCGCCTCCCTACAATGAGCAGTTCTTC.

This chain uses TRBV7-8 with TRBJ2-6; 7 bases map to TRBD1. CDR1 SGHVS and CDR2 FQNEAQ come from the germline V gene. V trimming: 3 bases; J trimming: 1 base; junction bases outside the gene matches: 0. The CDR3 extends over 15 amino acids. CDR3 sequence (DNA): TGTGCCAGCAGCTTCAGGGGGTCTGGGGCCAACGTCCTGACTTTC. This gives the protein CASSFRGSGANVLTF. The variable domain in full, with the rest retrieved from reference TRBV7-8 and TRBJ2-6, is GAGVSQSPRYKVAKRGQDVALRCDPISGHVSLFWYQQALGQGPEFLTYFQNEAQLDKSGLPSDRFFAERPEGSVSTLKIQRTQQEDSAVYLCASSFRGSGANVLTFGAGSRLTVL.

This clone was counted a single time. This chain joins TRBV30 and TRBJ2-5; 7 bases line up with TRBD2. The CDR3 has 14 residues. The V segment lost 2 bases and the J segment 0 bases; nucleotides outside the gene matches: 3. Germline V gene data show CDR1 as GTSNPN and CDR2 as SVGIG (reference sequence). The CDR3 bases are TGTGCCTGGAGTTCCCGGGAGGACCAAGAGACCCAGTACTTC. Its protein product is CAWSSREDQETQYF.

This clone has more than one count but fewer than ten. The CDR3 nucleotides read TGTGCCAGCAGTGACTCGTCGACAGCGGGAGGGATGATGCAGTATTTT. This encodes CASSDSSTAGGMMQYF. The chain joins TRBV6-4 to TRBJ2-3, with 10 bases lining up with TRBD2. Looked up from germline, CDR1 is MRHNA and CDR2 is SNTAGT. V shed 0 bases, J shed 11 bases, and the junction held 11 bases outside the gene matches. The CDR3 sequence is 16 residues long.